The present entry profiles one TCR beta chain with its context. This clone's antigen is unknown. Nothing much larger sits one base from this clone, and base qualities are not available. This record comes from a study of blood T cell repertoires in COVID-19 (dated by TCRdb to the early 2020s). In the study overall: Samples covering the acute and convalescent phases of COVID-19 were provided by collaborators in the United States, Italy and Spain. The repertoires were released in a freely available public database intended as a resource for research on the immune response to SARS-CoV-2. The material from the prospective study consisted of cDNA or gDNA derived from T cells, B-cell-depleted T cells, or PBMCs. The dataset comprised deeply sampled blood TCRbeta repertoires from subjects exposed to, actively infected with, or recovered from COVID-19. Samples came from the ongoing ImmuneRACE study (first 160 participants) plus 1,254 subjects from 6 global collaborators. A de-identified subject ID, COVID-19 status, age in years and sex were almost always included in the sample metadata. Where available, HLA class I and class II types were obtained from metadata supplied by the sample provider rather than from assay-based typing.

The junction shows trimming of 8 bases on V and 5 bases on J, plus 15 bases between the germline ends. From cysteine to phenylalanine, the CDR3 is 13 amino acids long. The CDR3 DNA has 39 bases and is translated from base 1. The germline V gene (reference sequence) sets CDR1 to LNHNV and CDR2 to YYDKDF. Overall study outcomes, separate from this receptor: Clinical and demographic metadata were provided uncurated, with the amount varying by source and participant.

TCRbeta CDR3 regions were amplified from genomic DNA using the immunoSEQ Assay, a bias-controlled multiplex PCR. As for the authors' bioinformatics: Nucleated cell counts per sample were estimated from amplification of reference gene primers within the assay. Sequence reads were collapsed and filtered to measure the absolute abundance of every unique TCRbeta CDR3 rearrangement. Productive Simpson clonality was computed per sample as the square root of Simpson's diversity index over productive rearrangements. In TCRdb, the immuneACCESS table is reduced to in-frame sequences with V and J assigned. These tables do not hold every clone; where another copy was compared, an unresolved V gene accounts for under half, and the others remain unexplained. That table is the source of V, J and clone size, and D and trimming were worked out from the DNA. Present in this sample are 200,000 to 250,000 clones, around 89% of which were seen just once. The biggest ten clones account for 2.5% to 3% of the sample.

Participants in the prospective study were aged about 18 to 95 years, lived in 24 United States geographic areas, and enrolled through a virtual design. To assign participants to cohorts, the prospective study relied on clinical history that participants themselves reported in a screening survey and a study questionnaire. Recovered participants in ImmuneRACE Cohort 3 were defined as having two consecutive negative NP/OP PCR tests, clearance from a healthcare professional, or resolution of symptoms. Mobile phlebotomists in the prospective study collected whole blood, serum and a nasopharyngeal or oropharyngeal swab from every participant. Prospective study participants could optionally give additional blood draws and questionnaires over an approximately 2-month period. Before DNA extraction, blood samples from the prospective study were shipped at room temperature or frozen.

The rearranged segments are TRBV15 and TRBJ2-5, and possibly TRBD2, on 5 matching bases. The sequenced sample was PBMCs or T cells enriched from blood (not recorded which). This sequence was found in a woman aged 25-40 years who had recovered from COVID-19. The sequenced DNA: TGTGCCACCTCGATTGAGGGCGCGGAGACCCAGTACTTC. It codes for CATSIEGAETQYF.